These 17 T cell receptor beta chains came from one sample sequenced in a study of blood T cells in healthy people across ages. Alongside a J-beta primer mix, a sample-barcoded 5' primer served in a second PCR lasting about 7 to 12 cycles. TCRdb independently ran MiXCR on the 5' RACE reads; one entry per CDR3 protein. The table lists 1.4 million to 1.5 million distinct CDR3 sequences, roughly 45% of them singletons. Sequenced material: blood. These receptors all come from a woman aged 18-30 years in good health.

The chain links TRBV3-1 to TRBJ2-6; D unresolved. CDR1 is LGHDT, CDR2 YNNKEL, per germline (reference sequence). The germline V and J ends were trimmed by 0 bases and 0 bases, with 18 bases remaining between them. The CDR3 covers 20 residues. The CDR3 region is CASSQDWAVLKSSGANVLTF. The CDR3 nucleotides read TGTGCCAGCAGCCAAGATTGGGCAGTACTCAAGTCCTCTGGGGCCAACGTCCTGACTTTC.

This chain uses TRBV10-3 with TRBJ1-3; no definite D call. V lost 2 bases and J lost 1, with 9 bases in between. Germline-derived CDR1 and CDR2 are ENHRY and SYGVKD. This CDR3 comprises 15 residues. CDR3 amino acids: CAISEGEKSGNTIYF. CDR3 coding DNA: TGTGCCATCAGTGAGGGAGAAAAGTCTGGAAACACCATATATTTT.

This clonotype occurred a few times. The chain couples TRBV9 to TRBJ2-3; 12 bases line up with TRBD2. In germline, CDR1 is SGDLS, CDR2 YYNGEE. This CDR3 is built from 15 residues. With V trimmed by 3 bases and J by 6 bases, 5 bases remained unmatched. The CDR3 loop reads CASSAGTSGSDTQYF. CDR3 bases: TGTGCCAGCAGCGCCGGGACTAGCGGGTCGGATACGCAGTATTTT. Supplemented by reference TRBV9 and TRBJ2-3, the full variable domain reads DSGVTQTPKHLITATGQRVTLRCSPRSGDLSVYWYQQSLDQGLQFLIQYYNGEERAKGNILERFSAQQFPDLHSELNLSSLELGDSALYFCASSAGTSGSDTQYFGPGTRLTVL.

This clonotype was recorded a few times. The CDR3 region has the DNA TGTGCCATCAGGGCGATAGGTGGAGGCACTGAAGCTTTCTTT. Amino acids: CAIRAIGGGTEAFF. The rearrangement joins TRBV10-3 to TRBJ1-1; no definite D call. The germline V and J ends were trimmed by 6 bases and 4 bases, with 15 bases remaining between them. Germline V gene sequence: CDR1 ENHRY, CDR2 SYGVKD. This CDR3 contains 14 residues.

Notes on this clonotype: An end of the junction does not agree with germline; a read error may underlie this. V usage is TRBV5-1 and J usage is TRBJ1-1; D remains ambiguous. The CDR3 extends over 13 amino acids. Germline-derived CDR1 and CDR2 are SGHRS and YFSETQ. The CDR3 here is CASSLTTVTETFF. The CDR3 nucleotides read TGCGCCAGCAGCCTAACGACGGTCACTGAAACTTTCTTT.

The chain joins TRBV11-2 to TRBJ1-1, with D possibly matching TRBD1 (6 bases). The CDR3 spans 18 residues. Per germline, CDR1 SGHAT and CDR2 FQNNGV. Trimming took off 2 bases at V and 2 bases at J, with 21 bases between the two ends. Here the CDR3 DNA reads TGTGCCAGCAGCTTAAGAGGGTGGACAGACGGGGGCAACACTGAAGCTTTCTTT. Encoded protein: CASSLRGWTDGGNTEAFF. Looking up the rest from reference TRBV11-2 and TRBJ1-1 gives the full variable domain: EAGVAQSPRYKIIEKRQSVAFWCNPISGHATLYWYQQILGQGPKLLIQFQNNGVVDDSQLPKDRFSAERLKGVDSTLKIQPAKLEDSAVYLCASSLRGWTDGGNTEAFFGQGTRLTVV.

This clonotype was picked up a small number of times. The rearrangement links TRBV27 to TRBJ2-1; the D call may be TRBD1 or TRBD2 (11 bases each). The V and J ends lost 8 bases and 5 bases respectively, with 37 bases between them. Per the germline V gene, CDR1 is MNHEY and CDR2 is SMNVEV (reference sequence). This CDR3 has 21 amino acids. The CDR3 region has the DNA TGTGCCAGCGGAACGGGGTGGGGACAGGGGGTTACTAGCGGGAGTCACAATGAGCAGTTCTTC. Protein product: CASGTGWGQGVTSGSHNEQFF.

This sequence joins TRBV28 and TRBJ1-2; 10 positions match TRBD1. This CDR3 contains 14 residues. The V gene end was trimmed by 5 bases and the J gene end by 5 bases; junction bases not matched to a gene: 5. Germline values: CDR1 MDHEN, CDR2 SYDVKM. The CDR3: CASSAGQGFYGYTF. CDR3 in DNA: TGTGCCAGCAGTGCGGGACAGGGGTTTTATGGCTACACCTTC.

This rearrangement joins TRBV7-2 to TRBJ1-1; a weak D match, TRBD1 (6 bases). V was cut by 4 bases and J by 2 bases, with 14 bases left in between. This CDR3 contains 15 residues. Per germline, CDR1 SGHTA and CDR2 FQGNSA. In DNA, the CDR3 is TGTGCCAGCAGCTCCCGAGGGGGGGGAAACACTGAAGCTTTCTTT. Translated: CASSSRGGGNTEAFF.

This clonotype was picked up a small number of times. The rearrangement uses TRBV20-1 and TRBJ1-1; TRBD1 aligns across 11 bases. CDR3 length equals 14 residues. V trimming: 6 bases; J trimming: 5 bases; junction bases outside the gene matches: 8. Germline V lookup: CDR1 DFQATT, CDR2 SNEGSKA (reference sequence). The CDR3 spells CSAPGQGAWTEAFF. DNA of the CDR3: TGCAGTGCACCCGGACAGGGGGCATGGACTGAAGCTTTCTTT.

The CDR3 DNA sequence: TGTGCCAGCAGCCCAACAGGGACCCCCTACAATGAGCAGTTCTTC. Encoded protein: CASSPTGTPYNEQFF. The V gene is TRBV6-5, the J gene TRBJ2-1; the D gene is possibly TRBD1 (6 bases). V was cut by 6 bases and J by 2 bases, with 14 bases left in between. The CDR3 loop spans 15 amino acids. CDR1 and CDR2 (germline): MNHEY, SVGAGI.

This clonotype has more than one count but fewer than ten. The CDR3 loop reads CASSLRGPGLASGDNEQFF. The CDR3 region has the DNA TGTGCCAGCAGCTTAAGGGGGCCAGGGTTGGCTAGCGGTGACAATGAGCAGTTCTTC. The chain carries TRBV11-2 and TRBJ2-1; D assignment may be TRBD1 or TRBD2 (7 bases each). Trimming removed 2 bases at V and 5 bases at J, with 25 bases between. Germline-derived CDR1 and CDR2 are SGHAT and FQNNGV. The CDR3 has 19 amino acids.

This clonotype was counted between two and nine times. V gene TRBV24-1 combines with J gene TRBJ2-1, with 8 bases lining up with TRBD2. This CDR3 comprises 16 residues. Germline CDR1 KGHDR, CDR2 SFDVKD. J was trimmed by 2 bases and V by 2 bases; bases with no gene match: 4. The CDR3 spells CATSDSAGGAYNEQFF. CDR3 coding DNA: TGTGCCACCAGTGATTCCGCGGGAGGTGCCTACAATGAGCAGTTCTTC.

V gene TRBV7-9 combines with J gene TRBJ2-3, with 11 bases matching TRBD2. This CDR3 is built from 17 residues. Trimming took 4 bases from V and 2 from J; bases not matched to a gene: 8. Per germline, CDR1 SEHNR and CDR2 FQNEAQ (reference sequence). CDR3 region: CASSSEGTSGPTDTQYF. The CDR3 DNA is TGTGCCAGCAGCTCCGAAGGGACTAGCGGACCCACAGATACGCAGTATTTT.

V gene TRBV24-1 combines with J gene TRBJ2-5; D is undetermined. Germline lookup yields CDR1 KGHDR and CDR2 SFDVKD. The CDR3 has 11 amino acids. The V end was cut by 5 bases, the J end by 11 bases, with 11 bases between. Here the CDR3 DNA reads TGTGCCACCAGTGCAGGCAATGAGCAGTACTTC. This sequence encodes CATSAGNEQYF.

This clonotype was counted a few times. This sequence joins TRBV13 and TRBJ2-3, with a possible D match to TRBD2 (6 bases). The V gene lost 4 bases and the J gene lost 9 bases, with 14 bases spanning the gap. Germline lookup yields CDR1 PRHDT and CDR2 FYEKMQ (reference sequence). The CDR3 contains 13 residues. The CDR3 nucleotides read TGTGCCAGCAGCTCCGGAGGCGGGGACACGCAGTATTTT. This encodes CASSSGGGDTQYF.

V and J are TRBV7-9 and TRBJ2-6; 7 positions match TRBD1. Germline V gene sequence: CDR1 SEHNR, CDR2 FQNEAQ (reference sequence). The CDR3 extends over 17 amino acids. V lost 6 bases, J lost 0 bases, and 8 bases stayed unmatched. DNA of the CDR3: TGTGCCAGCAGGGGGACAGCTACTCTCTCTGGGGCCAACGTCCTGACTTTC. Encoded protein: CASRGTATLSGANVLTF.